The 9 T cell receptor beta chains listed next were all sequenced from one sample in a study of OX40 agonist ivuxolimab in advanced cancers. Libraries were prepared by immunoSEQ multiplex PCR; TCRdb keeps only in-frame clonotypes and omits some of them. The repertoire includes 80,000 to 95,000 clones, around 90% of them detected once, and approximately 1.5% sits in the top ten. Sequencing was performed on CD4+ or CD8+ T cells sorted from blood, taken in a trial of the OX40 agonist ivuxolimab. All receptors come from an adult with an advanced solid tumor such as melanoma, head and neck, liver or kidney cancer.

The V call is TRBV28, the J call TRBJ1-4; 7 positions match TRBD1. The J segment lost 7 bases and the V segment lost 6 bases, leaving 8 bases of the junction unmatched. The germline V gene encodes CDR1 MDHEN and CDR2 SYDVKM. The CDR3 runs 14 residues. The CDR3 region has the DNA TGTGCCAGCAGAACTACAGGGGACGTTGAAAAACTGTTTTTT. Its translation: CASRTTGDVEKLFF.

This chain uses TRBV11-3 with TRBJ2-1, with 8 positions matching TRBD1. The CDR3 totals 15 residues. The trim removed 6 bases at V and 6 bases at J, leaving 10 bases unmatched. Per the germline V gene, CDR1 is SGHNT and CDR2 is YENEEA. CDR3 region: CASSSGTGDSNEQFF. DNA for the CDR3: TGTGCCAGCAGTTCCGGGACAGGCGACTCCAATGAGCAGTTCTTC.

This chain links TRBV4-2 with TRBJ2-1; D unclear. The CDR3 runs 15 residues. Germline assignment: CDR1 LGHNA and CDR2 YNFKEQ. The V and J ends lost 0 bases and 5 bases respectively, with 11 bases between them. The DNA for the CDR3 is TGTGCCAGCAGCCAAGAATTAAGGCAGAACAATGAGCAGTTCTTC. Residues: CASSQELRQNNEQFF.

The chain joins TRBV5-1 to TRBJ2-7; 10 nucleotides agree with TRBD1. J was trimmed by 5 bases and V by 4 bases; bases with no gene match: 6. CDR3 length equals 14 residues. Per germline, CDR1 SGHRS and CDR2 YFSETQ. This CDR3 reads CASSGGQGFDEQYF. The CDR3 region has the DNA TGCGCCAGCAGCGGGGGACAGGGGTTTGACGAGCAGTACTTC.

The gene calls are TRBV28 and TRBJ2-3; possible D gene TRBD1, 6 bases. CDR1 and CDR2 (germline): MDHEN, SYDVKM. The CDR3 has 17 amino acids. V shed 7 bases and J shed 2 bases, with 22 bases lying between them. In DNA form, the CDR3 reads TGTGCCAGCACTCCCCCGCTAGGGGGAAGGACCACAGATACGCAGTATTTT. Protein product: CASTPPLGGRTTDTQYF.

CDR3 protein: CASSSPLGAGGDTDTQYF. DNA for the CDR3: TGTGCCAGCAGCTCGCCCTTGGGGGCGGGGGGGGACACAGATACGCAGTATTTT. This chain uses TRBV7-3 with TRBJ2-3, with 9 bases that match TRBD2. This CDR3 is 18 amino acids long. In germline, CDR1 is SGHTA, CDR2 FQGTGA. With V trimmed by 4 bases and J by 2 bases, 13 bases remained unmatched. Full variable domain (missing parts from reference TRBV7-3 and TRBJ2-3): GAGVSQTPSNKVTEKGKYVELRCDPISGHTALYWYRQSLGQGPEFLIYFQGTGAADDSGLPNDRFFAVRPEGSVSTLKIQRTERGDSAVYLCASSSPLGAGGDTDTQYFGPGTRLTVL.

V usage is TRBV28 and J usage is TRBJ2-2, with D hard to call. The V end was cut by 7 bases, the J end by 2 bases, with 17 bases between. In germline, CDR1 is MDHEN, CDR2 SYDVKM. The CDR3 spans 16 residues. CDR3 nucleotide sequence: TGTGCCAGCACTCCGCCTTCCTTTTCTAACACCGGGGAGCTGTTTTTT. Amino acid sequence: CASTPPSFSNTGELFF.

Worth noting for this clone: One end of the junction fails to match germline, which may point to a read error. The chain has TRBV4-1 and TRBJ2-1, with D possibly called TRBD1 or TRBD2 (7 bases each). CDR1 and CDR2 (germline): MGHRA, YSYEKL. CDR3 size: 17 residues. CDR3 sequence: CASSEEGGEGQYNEQFF. CDR3 coding DNA: TGCGCCAGCAGCGAAGAGGGGGGGGAGGGACAGTACAATGAGCAGTTCTTC.

J is TRBJ2-3 and V is TRBV19; no definite D call. This CDR3 has 14 residues. Trimming left V 5 bases short and J 0 bases short, with 9 bases between. Germline CDR1 LNHDA, CDR2 SQIVND (reference sequence). As DNA, the CDR3 is TGTGCCAGTAGTTCTACCCGTAGCACAGATACGCAGTATTTT. This translates into CASSSTRSTDTQYF.